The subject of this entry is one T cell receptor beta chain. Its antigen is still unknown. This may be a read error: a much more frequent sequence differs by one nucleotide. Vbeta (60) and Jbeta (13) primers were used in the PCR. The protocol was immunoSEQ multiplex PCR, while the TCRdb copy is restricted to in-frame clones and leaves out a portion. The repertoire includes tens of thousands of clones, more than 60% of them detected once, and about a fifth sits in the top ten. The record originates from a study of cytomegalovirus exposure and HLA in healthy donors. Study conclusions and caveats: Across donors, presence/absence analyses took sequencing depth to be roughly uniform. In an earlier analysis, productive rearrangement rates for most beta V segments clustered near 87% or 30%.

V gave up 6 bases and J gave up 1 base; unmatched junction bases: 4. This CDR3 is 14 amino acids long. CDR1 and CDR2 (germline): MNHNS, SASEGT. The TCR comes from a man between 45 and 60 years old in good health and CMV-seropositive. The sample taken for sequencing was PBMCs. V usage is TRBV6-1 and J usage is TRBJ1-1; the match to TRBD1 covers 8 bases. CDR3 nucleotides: TGTGCCAGCAGCCCCGGGACAGGGAACACTGAAGCTTTCTTT. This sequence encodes CASSPGTGNTEAFF.